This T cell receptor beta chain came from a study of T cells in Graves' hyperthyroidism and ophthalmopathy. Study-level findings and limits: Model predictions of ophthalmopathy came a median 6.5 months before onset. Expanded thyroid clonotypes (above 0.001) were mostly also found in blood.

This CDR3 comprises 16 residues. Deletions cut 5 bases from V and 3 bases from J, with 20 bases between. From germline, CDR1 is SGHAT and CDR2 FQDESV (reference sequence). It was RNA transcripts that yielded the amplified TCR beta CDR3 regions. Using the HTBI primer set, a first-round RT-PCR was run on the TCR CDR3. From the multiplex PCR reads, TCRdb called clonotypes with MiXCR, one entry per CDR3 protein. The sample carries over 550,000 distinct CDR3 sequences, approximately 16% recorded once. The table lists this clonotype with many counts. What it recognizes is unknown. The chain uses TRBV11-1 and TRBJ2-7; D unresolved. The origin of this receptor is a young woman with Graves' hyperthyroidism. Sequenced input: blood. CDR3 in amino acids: CASSPYTTARNYEQYF. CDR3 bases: TGTGCCAGCAGCCCATACACCACAGCGAGAAACTACGAGCAGTACTTC.